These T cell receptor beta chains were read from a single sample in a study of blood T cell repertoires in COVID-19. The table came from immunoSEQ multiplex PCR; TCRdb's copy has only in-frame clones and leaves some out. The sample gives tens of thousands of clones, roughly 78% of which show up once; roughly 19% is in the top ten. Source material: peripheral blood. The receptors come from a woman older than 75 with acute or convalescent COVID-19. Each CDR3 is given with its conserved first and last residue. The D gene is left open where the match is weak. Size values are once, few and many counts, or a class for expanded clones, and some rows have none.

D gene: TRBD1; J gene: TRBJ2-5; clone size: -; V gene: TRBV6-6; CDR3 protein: CASRIDRGQGETQYF; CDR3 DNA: TGTGCCAGCAGGATAGACAGGGGGCAAGGGGAGACCCAGTACTTC
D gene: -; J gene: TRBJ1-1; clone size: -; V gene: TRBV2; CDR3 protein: CASTSQGTNTEAFF; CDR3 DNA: TGTGCCAGCACTTCCCAGGGGACGAACACTGAAGCTTTCTTT
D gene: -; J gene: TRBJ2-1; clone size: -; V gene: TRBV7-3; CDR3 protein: CASSLTTASFNEQFF; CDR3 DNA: TGTGCCAGCAGCTTAACGACTGCTAGTTTTAATGAGCAGTTCTTC
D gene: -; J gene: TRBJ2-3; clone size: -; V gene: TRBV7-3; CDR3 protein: CASSSDADTQYF; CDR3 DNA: TGTGCCAGCAGCTCTGATGCGGATACGCAGTATTTT
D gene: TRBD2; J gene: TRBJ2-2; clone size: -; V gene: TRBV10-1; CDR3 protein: CASSEIWGTSGAAHTGELFF; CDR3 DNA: TGCGCCAGCAGTGAGATATGGGGGACTAGCGGGGCGGCGCACACCGGGGAGCTGTTTTTT
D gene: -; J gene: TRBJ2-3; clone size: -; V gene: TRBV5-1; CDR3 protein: CASSLSGELTDTQYF; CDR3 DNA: TGCGCCAGCAGCTTGTCGGGAGAACTCACAGATACGCAGTATTTT
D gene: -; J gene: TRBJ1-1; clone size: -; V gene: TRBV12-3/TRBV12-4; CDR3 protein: CASSSRVNTEAFF; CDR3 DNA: TGTGCCAGCAGCTCCAGGGTGAACACTGAAGCTTTCTTT
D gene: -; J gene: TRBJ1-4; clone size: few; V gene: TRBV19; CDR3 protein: CASRKGGGADNEKLFF; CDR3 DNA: TGTGCCAGCAGGAAAGGGGGTGGGGCAGATAATGAAAAACTGTTTTTT
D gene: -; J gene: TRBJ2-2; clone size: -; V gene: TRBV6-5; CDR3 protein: CASSRGLANTGELFF; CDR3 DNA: TGTGCCAGCAGTCGTGGACTGGCGAACACCGGGGAGCTGTTTTTT
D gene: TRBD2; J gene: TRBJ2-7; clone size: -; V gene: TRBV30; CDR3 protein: CPLPQRESYEQYF; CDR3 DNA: TGTCCCCTTCCGCAGCGGGAGTCCTACGAGCAGTACTTC
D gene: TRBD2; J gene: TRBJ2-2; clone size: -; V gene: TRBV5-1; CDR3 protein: CASSPGLAGGPLTGELFF; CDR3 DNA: TGCGCCAGCAGCCCAGGACTAGCGGGGGGGCCCCTCACCGGGGAGCTGTTTTTT
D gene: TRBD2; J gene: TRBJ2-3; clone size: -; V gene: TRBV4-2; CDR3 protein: CASSPLAGVTDTQYF; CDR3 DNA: TGTGCCAGCAGCCCACTAGCGGGGGTCACAGATACGCAGTATTTT
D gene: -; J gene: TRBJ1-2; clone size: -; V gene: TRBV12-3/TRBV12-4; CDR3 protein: CASSFSRGLDTF; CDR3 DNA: TGTGCCAGCAGTTTCAGCAGGGGCCTAGACACCTTC
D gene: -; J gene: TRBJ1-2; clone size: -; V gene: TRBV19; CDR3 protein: CASSIQVNYGYTF; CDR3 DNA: TGTGCCAGTAGTATACAGGTTAACTATGGCTACACCTTC
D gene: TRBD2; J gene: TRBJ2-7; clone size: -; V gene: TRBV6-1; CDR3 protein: CASSDMGLAGVEQYF; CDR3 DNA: TGTGCCAGCAGTGATATGGGACTAGCGGGAGTTGAGCAGTACTTC
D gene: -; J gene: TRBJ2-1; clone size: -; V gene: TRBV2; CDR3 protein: CASSEPSLGEFF; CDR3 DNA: TGTGCCAGCAGTGAACCCTCCCTGGGCGAGTTCTTC
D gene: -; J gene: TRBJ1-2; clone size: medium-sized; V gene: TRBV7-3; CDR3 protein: CASSLMAGIAYGYTF; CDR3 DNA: TGTGCCAGCAGCTTAATGGCGGGGATCGCTTATGGCTACACCTTC
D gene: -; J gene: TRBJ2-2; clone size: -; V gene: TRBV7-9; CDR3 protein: CASSFSGPFF; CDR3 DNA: TGTGCCAGCAGCTTTTCGGGTCCGTTTTTT
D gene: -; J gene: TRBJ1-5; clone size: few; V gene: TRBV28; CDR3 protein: CASSLPGFNQPQHF; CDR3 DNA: TGTGCCAGCAGTCTTCCAGGGTTCAATCAGCCCCAGCATTTT
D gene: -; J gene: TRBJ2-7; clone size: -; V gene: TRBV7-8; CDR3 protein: CASSSSSYEQYF; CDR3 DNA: TGTGCCAGCAGCTCGAGCTCCTACGAGCAGTACTTC
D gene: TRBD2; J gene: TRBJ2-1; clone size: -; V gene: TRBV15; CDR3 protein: CATSRDGLAGGQGFF; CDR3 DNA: TGTGCCACCAGCAGAGATGGGCTAGCGGGGGGGCAAGGATTCTTC
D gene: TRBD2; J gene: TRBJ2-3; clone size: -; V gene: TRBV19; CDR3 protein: CASSISAGEDTQYF; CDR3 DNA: TGTGCCAGTAGTATTTCAGCGGGAGAAGATACGCAGTATTTT
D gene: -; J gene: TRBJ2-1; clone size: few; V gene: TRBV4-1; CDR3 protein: CASSQDSPVPYNEQFF; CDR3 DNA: TGCGCCAGCAGCCAAGATTCGCCAGTGCCCTACAATGAGCAGTTCTTC
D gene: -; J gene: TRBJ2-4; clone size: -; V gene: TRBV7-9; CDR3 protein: CASSPRTGLAKNIQYF; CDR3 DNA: TGTGCCAGCAGCCCACGGACGGGACTAGCCAAAAACATTCAGTACTTC
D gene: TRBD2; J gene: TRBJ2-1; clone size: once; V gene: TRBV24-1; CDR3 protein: CATSDSVAGRDEQFF; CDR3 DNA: TGTGCCACCAGTGATTCAGTAGCGGGAAGGGATGAGCAGTTCTTC
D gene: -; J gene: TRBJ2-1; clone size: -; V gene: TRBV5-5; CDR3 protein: CASSTRRGGTYNEQFF; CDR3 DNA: TGTGCCAGCAGCACCCGTAGGGGGGGGACATACAATGAGCAGTTCTTC
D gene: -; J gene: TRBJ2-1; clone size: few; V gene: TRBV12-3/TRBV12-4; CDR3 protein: CASSLFSRNEQFF; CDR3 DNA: TGTGCCAGCAGCCTATTCTCCCGCAATGAGCAGTTCTTC
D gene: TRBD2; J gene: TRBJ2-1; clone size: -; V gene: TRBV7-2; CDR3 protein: CASSLGGTSGNREQFF; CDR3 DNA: TGTGCCAGCAGCTTAGGAGGGACTAGCGGGAACAGGGAGCAGTTCTTC
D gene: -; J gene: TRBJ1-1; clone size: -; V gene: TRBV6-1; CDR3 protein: CASSEPHRYTEAFF; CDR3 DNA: TGTGCCAGCAGTGAACCTCACAGGTACACTGAAGCTTTCTTT
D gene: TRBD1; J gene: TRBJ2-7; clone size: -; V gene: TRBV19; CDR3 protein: CASSMAQGDYEQYF; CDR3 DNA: TGTGCCAGTAGTATGGCACAGGGGGACTACGAGCAGTACTTC
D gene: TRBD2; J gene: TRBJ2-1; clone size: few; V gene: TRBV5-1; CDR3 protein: CASSLDYSGGYNEQFF; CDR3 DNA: TGCGCCAGCAGCTTGGACTATAGCGGGGGTTACAATGAGCAGTTCTTC
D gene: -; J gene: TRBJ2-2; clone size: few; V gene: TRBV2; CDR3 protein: CASSEASLSNTGELFF; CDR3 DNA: TGTGCCAGCAGTGAAGCAAGCCTCTCGAACACCGGGGAGCTGTTTTTT
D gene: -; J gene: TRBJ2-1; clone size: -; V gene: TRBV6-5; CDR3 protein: CASSYSRGEQFF; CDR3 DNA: TGTGCCAGCAGTTACTCGAGAGGTGAGCAGTTCTTC
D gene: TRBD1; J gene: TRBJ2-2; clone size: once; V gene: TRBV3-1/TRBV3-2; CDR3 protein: CASRDRANTGELFF; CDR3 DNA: TGTGCCAGTAGGGACAGGGCGAACACCGGGGAGCTGTTTTTT
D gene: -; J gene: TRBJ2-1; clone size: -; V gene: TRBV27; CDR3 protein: CASSLSTGSWNEQFF; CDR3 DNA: TGTGCCAGCAGTTTATCGACCGGGAGCTGGAATGAGCAGTTCTTC
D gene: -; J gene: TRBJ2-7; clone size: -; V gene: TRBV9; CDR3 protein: CASSRGPTGSYEQYF; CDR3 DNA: TGTGCCAGCAGCCGAGGCCCTACAGGCTCCTACGAGCAGTACTTC
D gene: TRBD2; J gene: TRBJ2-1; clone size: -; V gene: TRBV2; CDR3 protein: CASKKGGGRAVQHNEQFF; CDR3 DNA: TGTGCCAGCAAAAAGGGGGGCGGGAGGGCCGTTCAACACAATGAGCAGTTCTTC
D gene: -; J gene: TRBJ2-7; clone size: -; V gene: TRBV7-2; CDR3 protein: CASSLVSAVNSYEQYF; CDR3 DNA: TGTGCCAGCAGCTTAGTGTCGGCGGTAAACTCCTACGAGCAGTACTTC
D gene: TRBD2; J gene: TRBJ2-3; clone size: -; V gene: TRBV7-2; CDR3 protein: CASSLGLAGDGVTDTQYF; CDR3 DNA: TGTGCCAGCAGCTTAGGCCTAGCGGGAGATGGAGTCACAGATACGCAGTATTTT
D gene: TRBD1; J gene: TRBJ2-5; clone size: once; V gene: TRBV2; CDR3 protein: CASNRQGEETQYF; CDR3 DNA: TGTGCCAGCAATCGACAGGGGGAAGAGACCCAGTACTTC
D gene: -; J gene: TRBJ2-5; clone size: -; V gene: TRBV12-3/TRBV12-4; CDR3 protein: CASSQGRQETQYF; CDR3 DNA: TGTGCCAGCAGCCAGGGCAGACAAGAGACCCAGTACTTC
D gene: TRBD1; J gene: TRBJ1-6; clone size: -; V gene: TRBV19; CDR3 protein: CASKGDRGNSPLHF; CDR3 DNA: TGTGCCAGTAAGGGGGACAGGGGTAATTCACCCCTCCACTTT
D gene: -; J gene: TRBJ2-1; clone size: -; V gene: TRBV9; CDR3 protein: CASSVVASIGKNEQFF; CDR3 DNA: TGTGCCAGCAGCGTAGTAGCTAGCATTGGAAAAAATGAGCAGTTCTTC
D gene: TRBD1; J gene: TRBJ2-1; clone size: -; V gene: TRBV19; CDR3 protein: CASRREGQKKNNEQFF; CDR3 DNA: TGTGCCAGCCGAAGAGAGGGACAGAAAAAAAACAATGAGCAGTTCTTC
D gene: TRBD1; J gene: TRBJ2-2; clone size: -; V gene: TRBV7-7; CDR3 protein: CASSLGQGAFTGELFF; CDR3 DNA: TGTGCCAGCAGCTTAGGGCAGGGGGCTTTCACCGGGGAGCTGTTTTTT
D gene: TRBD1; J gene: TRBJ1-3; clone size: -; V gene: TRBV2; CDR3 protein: CASSEAGGLKSGNTIYF; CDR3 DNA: TGTGCCAGCAGTGAAGCAGGGGGCCTAAAATCTGGAAACACCATATATTTT
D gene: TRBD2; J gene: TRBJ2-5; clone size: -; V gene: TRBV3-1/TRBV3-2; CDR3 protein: CASSQVAGGQETQYF; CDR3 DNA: TGTGCCAGCAGCCAGGTAGCGGGGGGCCAAGAGACCCAGTACTTC